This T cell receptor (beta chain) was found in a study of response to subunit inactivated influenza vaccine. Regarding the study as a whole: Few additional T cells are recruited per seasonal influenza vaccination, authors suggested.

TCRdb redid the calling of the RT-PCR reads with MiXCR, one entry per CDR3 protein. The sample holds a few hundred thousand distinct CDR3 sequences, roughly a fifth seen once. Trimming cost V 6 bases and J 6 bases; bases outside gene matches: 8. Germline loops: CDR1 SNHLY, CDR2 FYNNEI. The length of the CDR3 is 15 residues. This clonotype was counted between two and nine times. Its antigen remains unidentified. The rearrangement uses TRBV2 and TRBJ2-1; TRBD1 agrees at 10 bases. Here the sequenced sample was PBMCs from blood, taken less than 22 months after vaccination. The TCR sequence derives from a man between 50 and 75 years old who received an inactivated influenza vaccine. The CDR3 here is CASSSAGQGVNEQFF. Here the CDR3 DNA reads TGTGCCAGCAGCTCCGCCGGACAGGGGGTCAATGAGCAGTTCTTC.